The 14 T cell receptor beta chains reported below all come from one sample, sequenced in a study of shared clonotypes between healthy human individuals. Some clones are missing from TCRdb's copy, which holds only in-frame ones; the method was immunoSEQ multiplex PCR. The sample carries about 2.3 million clones, around 93% recorded once. Sequenced material: naive CD4+ T cells from PBMCs. Subset specified: CD45RA+ positively selected. The receptor set was obtained from a man between 18 and 35 years old in good health. Some clones in this sample may be carry-over from other donors' samples.

The genes are TRBV7-2 and TRBJ2-5, with 8 bases that match TRBD1. J gave up 1 base and V 7 bases, and 8 bases lay outside the gene matches. The CDR3 contains 15 residues. The germline CDR1 and CDR2 sequences are SGHTA and FQGNSA. Here the CDR3 DNA reads TGTGCCAGCAAACTCCGACAGGGGACCCAAGAGACCCAGTACTTC. It yields the protein CASKLRQGTQETQYF.

The chain has TRBV11-2 and TRBJ1-6; 11 nucleotides line up with TRBD1. Germline assignment: CDR1 SGHAT and CDR2 FQNNGV. The CDR3 sequence is 14 residues long. The V gene end was trimmed by 5 bases and the J gene end by 14 bases; junction bases not matched to a gene: 8. The CDR3 sequence is CASSDGTGGRALHF. The CDR3 DNA reads TGTGCCAGCAGCGACGGGACAGGGGGTCGGGCCCTCCACTTT.

This CDR3 reads CASSIVRLRDSGANVLTF. The CDR3, as DNA: TGTGCCAGTAGTATAGTAAGGTTACGGGATTCTGGGGCCAACGTCCTGACTTTC. The V call is TRBV19, the J call TRBJ2-6, with D maybe TRBD2 (5 bases). CDR3 length equals 18 residues. V was trimmed by 1 base and J by 1 base, leaving 14 bases between them. CDR1 and CDR2 from the germline V gene are LNHDA and SQIVND (reference sequence).

This chain connects TRBV27 to TRBJ2-7; TRBD1 matches at 7 bases. CDR1 is MNHEY and CDR2 is SMNVEV in the germline V gene (reference sequence). The CDR3 is 15 residues long. With 5 bases clipped from V and 3 bases from J, the junction kept 10 bases outside the gene matches. The chain's CDR3 is CASSLASGQLYEQYF. The CDR3, as DNA: TGTGCCAGCAGTCTCGCCTCGGGACAGCTCTACGAGCAGTACTTC.

This clone was seen just once. This chain connects TRBV5-1 to TRBJ2-2; D possibly corresponds to TRBD2 (6 bases). CDR1 is SGHRS, CDR2 YFSETQ, per germline. This CDR3 contains 16 residues. With 2 bases removed from V and 4 bases from J, the gap between germline ends came to 15 bases. CDR3 nucleotide sequence: TGCGCCAGCAGCTTCACCACCCCTAGCGCCACCGGGGAGCTGTTTTTT. This gives the protein CASSFTTPSATGELFF. The entire variable domain, with the rest obtained from reference TRBV5-1 and TRBJ2-2, is as follows: KAGVTQTPRYLIKTRGQQVTLSCSPISGHRSVSWYQQTPGQGLQFLFEYFSETQRNKGNFPGRFSGRQFSNSRSEMNVSTLELGDSALYLCASSFTTPSATGELFFGEGSRLTVL.

The rearrangement joins TRBV5-8 to TRBJ1-5; 8 positions agree with TRBD1. CDR1 and CDR2 (germline): SGHTS, YDEGEE. Trimming cost V 4 bases and J 3 bases; bases outside gene matches: 9. The CDR3 sequence is 16 residues long. The chain's CDR3 is CASSVDRGPHNQPQHF. CDR3 sequence (DNA): TGTGCCAGCAGCGTCGACAGGGGCCCACACAATCAGCCCCAGCATTTT.

V and J are TRBV5-4 and TRBJ2-1; D uncertain. V was clipped by 4 bases and J by 5 bases, with 13 bases between them. Germline V CDR1 and CDR2: SGHNT, YYREEE (reference sequence). The CDR3 consists of 14 residues. CDR3 in amino acids: CASSVPLGDNEQFF. Written as DNA, the CDR3 is TGTGCCAGCAGCGTCCCGCTGGGCGACAATGAGCAGTTCTTC. The full variable domain, its missing parts supplied by reference TRBV5-4 and TRBJ2-1, is ETGVTQSPTHLIKTRGQQVTLRCSSQSGHNTVSWYQQALGQGPQFIFQYYREEENGRGNFPPRFSGLQFPNYSSELNVNALELDDSALYLCASSVPLGDNEQFFGPGTRLTVL.

This chain links TRBV28 with TRBJ2-7; D ambiguous. Germline V gene lookup returns CDR1 MDHEN and CDR2 SYDVKM. Trimming stripped 3 bases from V and 2 bases from J, with 8 bases between. This CDR3 has 13 amino acids. The CDR3 loop is CASSFRETYEQYF. DNA of the CDR3: TGTGCCAGCAGTTTCAGAGAAACCTACGAGCAGTACTTC.

V usage is TRBV5-1 and J usage is TRBJ2-7; 11 bases align to TRBD2. The V segment lost 6 bases and the J segment 5 bases; nucleotides outside the gene matches: 10. The CDR3 is 15 amino acids. CDR1 SGHRS and CDR2 YFSETQ come from the germline V gene. CDR3 in DNA: TGCGCCAGCAAGCTTAGCGGGAGGGTCGTCGACGAGCAGTACTTC. This translates into CASKLSGRVVDEQYF.

This chain links TRBV18 with TRBJ1-1, with a possible D match to TRBD1 (6 bases). The CDR3 runs 15 residues. Germline CDR1 KGHSH, CDR2 LQKENI. V lost 6 bases and J lost 2, with 16 bases in between. DNA for the CDR3: TGTGCCAGCTCTCAATTTGGGGGCCCTAACACTGAAGCTTTCTTT. This translates into CASSQFGGPNTEAFF.

This clone was observed once. The chain couples TRBV14 to TRBJ2-7, with 7 bases that match TRBD1. CDR3 length: 15 amino acids. After removal of 1 base from V and 7 bases from J, the junction contained 10 bases not matched to a gene. Germline V lookup: CDR1 SGHDN, CDR2 FVKESK. The CDR3 here is CASSQARGWTVEQYF. CDR3 coding DNA: TGTGCCAGCAGCCAAGCCAGGGGGTGGACGGTGGAGCAGTACTTC.

The V gene is TRBV11-2, the J gene TRBJ2-1; D is undetermined. Trimming left V 3 bases short and J 0 bases short, with 9 bases between. There are 15 residues in the CDR3. Germline CDR1 is SGHAT and CDR2 is FQNNGV. For the CDR3, the DNA is TGTGCCAGCAGCTTTACTAAGCCCTCCTACAATGAGCAGTTCTTC. The encoded protein is CASSFTKPSYNEQFF. Together with reference TRBV11-2 and TRBJ2-1, the CDR3 gives the full variable domain: EAGVAQSPRYKIIEKRQSVAFWCNPISGHATLYWYQQILGQGPKLLIQFQNNGVVDDSQLPKDRFSAERLKGVDSTLKIQPAKLEDSAVYLCASSFTKPSYNEQFFGPGTRLTVL.

For the CDR3, the DNA is TGTGCCAGCAGTTTTTACAGGGGGGGACTGAGCTCCTACAATGAGCAGTTCTTC. Translating gives CASSFYRGGLSSYNEQFF. The chain couples TRBV27 to TRBJ2-1; D perhaps matches TRBD1 (8 bases). CDR1 is MNHEY and CDR2 is SMNVEV in the germline V gene (reference sequence). V lost 3 bases, J lost 0 bases, and 18 bases lay in between. The CDR3 contains 18 residues.

V is TRBV4-1 and J is TRBJ1-3; D may be TRBD1 (5 bases). CDR1 is MGHRA and CDR2 is YSYEKL in the germline V gene. The length of the CDR3 is 17 residues. V lost 2 bases to trimming and J lost 0 bases, with 14 bases between them. The CDR3 nucleotides are TGCGCCAGCAGCCAAATGGGGCAGTCACGCTCTGGAAACACCATATATTTT. Protein: CASSQMGQSRSGNTIYF.